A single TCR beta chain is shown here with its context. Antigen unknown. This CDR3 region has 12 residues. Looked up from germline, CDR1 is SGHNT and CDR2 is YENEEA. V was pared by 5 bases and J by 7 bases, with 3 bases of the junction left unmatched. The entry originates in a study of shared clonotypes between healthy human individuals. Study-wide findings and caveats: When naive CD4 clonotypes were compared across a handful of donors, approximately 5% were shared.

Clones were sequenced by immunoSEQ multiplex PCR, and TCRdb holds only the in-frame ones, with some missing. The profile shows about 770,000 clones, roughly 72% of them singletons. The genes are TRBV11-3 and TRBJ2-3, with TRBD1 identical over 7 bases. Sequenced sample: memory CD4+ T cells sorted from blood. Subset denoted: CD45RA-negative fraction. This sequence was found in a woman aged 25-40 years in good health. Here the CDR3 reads CASSRGQYTQYF. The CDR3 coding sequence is TGTGCCAGCAGCCGGGGACAGTATACGCAGTATTTT.